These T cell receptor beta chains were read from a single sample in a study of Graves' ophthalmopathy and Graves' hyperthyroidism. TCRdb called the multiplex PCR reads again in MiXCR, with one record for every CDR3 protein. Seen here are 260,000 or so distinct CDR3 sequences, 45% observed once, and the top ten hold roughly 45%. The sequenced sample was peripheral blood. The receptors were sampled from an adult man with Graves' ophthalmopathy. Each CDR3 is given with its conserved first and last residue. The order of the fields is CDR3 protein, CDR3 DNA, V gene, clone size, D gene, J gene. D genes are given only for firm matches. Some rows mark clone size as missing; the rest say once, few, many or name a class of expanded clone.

CASSLNAIQYYGYTF | TGCGCCAGCAGCTTGAATGCTATTCAATACTATGGCTACACCTTC | TRBV5-1 | - | - | TRBJ1-2
CASSIGWNTEAFF | TGTGCCAGTAGTATCGGATGGAACACTGAAGCTTTCTTT | TRBV19 | - | - | TRBJ1-1
CASSLGNSGSPLHF | TGTGCCAGCAGCTTAGGGAACTCTGGTTCACCCCTCCACTTT | TRBV7-2 | many | - | TRBJ1-6
CASSLGQGGLRPQETQYF | TGTGCCAGCAGTTTGGGACAGGGTGGTCTTCGGCCCCAAGAGACCCAGTACTTC | TRBV12-3/TRBV12-4 | - | TRBD1 | TRBJ2-5
CASSLPQQGLGGYTF | TGTGCCAGCAGCTTGCCCCAACAGGGGTTGGGAGGCTACACCTTC | TRBV3-1 | - | TRBD1 | TRBJ1-2
CSLGGSSYEQYF | TGCAGCTTAGGGGGGAGCTCCTACGAGCAGTACTTC | TRBV29-1 | - | - | TRBJ2-7
CASSESRWGTDTQYF | TGCGCCAGCAGTGAGTCGCGGTGGGGCACAGATACGCAGTATTTT | TRBV10-1 | - | - | TRBJ2-3
CASSELGQGNTEAFF | TGTGCCAGCAGTGAACTCGGACAGGGGAACACTGAAGCTTTCTTT | TRBV10-3 | - | TRBD1 | TRBJ1-1
CASRPIGGNTEAFF | TGTGCCAGCAGACCAATCGGTGGGAACACTGAAGCTTTCTTT | TRBV7-2 | - | - | TRBJ1-1
CSVEGTSRTGGLFF | TGCAGCGTTGAAGGGACTAGTCGCACCGGGGGGCTGTTTTTT | TRBV29-1 | - | TRBD2 | TRBJ2-2
CASSSRGGDGYTF | TGTGCCAGCAGTTCCCGCGGGGGGGATGGCTACACCTTC | TRBV6-5 | - | - | TRBJ1-2